The 30 T cell receptor beta chains given below trace back to one sample, sequenced in a study of blood T cells in healthy people across ages. The authors ran a second PCR of roughly 7 to 11 cycles using a sample-barcoded 5' primer and a J-beta primer mix. In TCRdb, the 5' RACE reads were re-called with MiXCR into one record per CDR3 protein. The sample gives hundreds of thousands of distinct CDR3 sequences, 24% of which show up once; around 10% is in the top ten. These same data were also listed under a study on T cells of mothers and their children.

Sequenced sample: blood. The source is a boy younger than 18 in good health.

The table lists this clonotype with a few counts. The chain is built from TRBV2 and TRBJ1-2; weak D call: TRBD1 (6 bases). The CDR3 covers 13 residues. CDR1 is SNHLY, CDR2 FYNNEI, per germline. Between the trimmed V and J ends, which lost 4 bases and 6 bases, there was a span of 12 bases. CDR3 protein: CASSVRGRDGYTF. In DNA, the CDR3 is TGTGCCAGCAGTGTCCGGGGGCGCGATGGCTACACCTTC.

Only a few counts were recorded for this clonotype. This chain links TRBV7-9 with TRBJ1-1, with TRBD1 matching 7 bases. Losses at the gene ends were 8 bases for V and 6 bases for J; bases not matched to a gene: 21. This CDR3 region has 17 residues. The germline V gene has CDR1 SEHNR and CDR2 FQNEAQ (reference sequence). The chain's CDR3 is CASPKEAYRGQVPEAFF. The CDR3 nucleotides are TGTGCCAGCCCGAAAGAGGCGTACAGGGGTCAAGTTCCTGAAGCTTTCTTT.

This clonotype has more than one count but fewer than ten. The V call is TRBV11-1, the J call TRBJ2-1; 11 bases line up with TRBD2. Germline lookup yields CDR1 SGHAT and CDR2 FQDESV (reference sequence). This CDR3 has 20 residues. V gave up 0 bases and J gave up 0 bases; unmatched junction bases: 10. The CDR3 loop is CASSLAGRGLAVRSYNEQFF. The CDR3 DNA reads as TGTGCCAGCAGCTTAGCTGGGAGGGGACTAGCGGTACGCTCCTACAATGAGCAGTTCTTC.

Written as DNA, the CDR3 is TGTGCCAGCAGCTTTCAATTACTAGCGGGGGGATCTGGGGCCAACGTCCTGACTTTC. It is translated as CASSFQLLAGGSGANVLTF. V and J are TRBV5-6 and TRBJ2-6; the match to TRBD2 covers 12 bases. Germline V gene sequence: CDR1 SGHDT, CDR2 YYEEEE. The J segment lost 1 base and the V segment lost 2 bases, leaving 7 bases of the junction unmatched. CDR3 size: 19 residues.

A few counts support this clonotype. The chain recombines TRBV28 with TRBJ2-1; TRBD2 agrees at 7 bases. CDR1 is MDHEN, CDR2 SYDVKM, per germline. The CDR3 length is 15 residues. J was trimmed by 3 bases and V by 5 bases; bases with no gene match: 7. The DNA of the CDR3 is TGTGCCAGCAGTGAGGGAGGGCCGAACTACAATGAGCAGTTCTTC. This translates into CASSEGGPNYNEQFF.

The V call is TRBV7-2, the J call TRBJ1-1; the D is unclear. The CDR3 covers 12 residues. Germline assignment: CDR1 SGHTA and CDR2 FQGNSA. Trimming shortened V by 5 bases and J by 6 bases, and 10 bases separated the two germline ends. For the CDR3, the DNA is TGTGCCAGCAGCATATGGGCGTCTGAAGCTTTCTTT. It specifies CASSIWASEAFF.

This sequence joins TRBV20-1 and TRBJ2-6, with D hard to call. Trimming took 3 bases from V and 2 from J, leaving 11 bases between them. CDR3 length: 15 amino acids. Germline values: CDR1 DFQATT, CDR2 SNEGSKA (reference sequence). Here the CDR3 DNA reads TGCAGTGCTAGTCGAATAAGGCCTGGGGCCAACGTCCTGACTTTC. It codes for CSASRIRPGANVLTF.

The chain joins TRBV21-1 to TRBJ2-2; the DNA was not compared with TRBD1, the D call given in the table. TRBV21-1 is a pseudogene segment. The CDR3 runs 17 residues. The CDR3 DNA reads TGTGCCAGCAGCAAACGTAAAACAGGGTCGAACACCGGGGAGCTGTTTTTT. As protein: CASSKRKTGSNTGELFF.

This chain joins TRBV2 and TRBJ1-5, with a possible D match to TRBD1 (5 bases). The CDR3 is made up of 15 amino acids. The germline V gene has CDR1 SNHLY and CDR2 FYNNEI. V gave up 2 bases and J gave up 11 bases, with 19 bases separating them. CDR3 amino acids: CASSEPGTLSRSQHF. The CDR3 nucleotides read TGTGCCAGCAGTGAACCCGGGACCCTCTCGAGGTCCCAGCATTTT.

V is TRBV4-3 and J is TRBJ1-6; D call uncertain. V lost 0 bases to trimming and J lost 8 bases, with 11 bases between them. This CDR3 contains 15 residues. CDR1 is LGHNA and CDR2 is YSLEER in the germline V gene. CDR3 sequence reads: CASSQDLSNYSPLHF. CDR3 nucleotide sequence: TGCGCCAGCAGCCAAGATCTAAGCAATTATTCACCCCTCCACTTT.

There are a few counts of this clonotype. The chain carries TRBV4-2 and TRBJ2-7; possible D gene TRBD2, 5 bases. V lost 0 bases to trimming and J lost 2 bases, with 11 bases between them. The CDR3 contains 15 residues. The germline CDR1 and CDR2 sequences are LGHNA and YNFKEQ. The CDR3 here is CASSQDRQRPYEQYF. In DNA form, the CDR3 reads TGTGCCAGCAGCCAAGATCGCCAGCGGCCCTACGAGCAGTACTTC.

This clonotype was observed a handful of times. The rearrangement joins TRBV19 to TRBJ1-6; D is unclear. The ends were cut back, 2 bases at V and 5 bases at J, with 13 bases in the middle. The CDR3 consists of 16 residues. Germline loops: CDR1 LNHDA, CDR2 SQIVND (reference sequence). The DNA for the CDR3 is TGTGCCAGTAGTATATTGTTCAGCCTCGATAATTCACCCCTCCACTTT. It encodes CASSILFSLDNSPLHF. Filled out from reference TRBV19 and TRBJ1-6, the complete variable domain reads DGGITQSPKYLFRKEGQNVTLSCEQNLNHDAMYWYRQDPGQGLRLIYYSQIVNDFQKGDIAEGYSVSREKKESFPLTVTSAQKNPTAFYLCASSILFSLDNSPLHFGNGTRLTVT.

This clonotype showed up just a few times. This chain links TRBV14 with TRBJ2-5, with 9 bases matching TRBD1. V shed 5 bases, J shed 9 bases, and the junction held 7 bases outside the gene matches. The CDR3 length is 13 residues. Germline assignment: CDR1 SGHDN and CDR2 FVKESK. The CDR3 sequence is CASSSGQGMAQYF. The CDR3 DNA reads TGTGCCAGCAGCTCGGGACAGGGAATGGCCCAGTACTTC.

In its sample, this clonotype was seen a few times. The rearrangement links TRBV6-5 to TRBJ1-3, with a weak D call TRBD1 (5 bases). The V and J ends lost 0 bases and 0 bases respectively, with 9 bases between them. Germline CDR1 MNHEY, CDR2 SVGAGI. This CDR3 spans 16 amino acids. The DNA for the CDR3 is TGTGCCAGCAGTTACTCGGCAGGGCCCTCTGGAAACACCATATATTTT. Translated: CASSYSAGPSGNTIYF.

This clonotype was counted between two and nine times. The J gene is TRBJ2-2, the V gene TRBV28, with D possibly being TRBD1 or TRBD2 (5 bases each). Germline-derived CDR1 and CDR2 are MDHEN and SYDVKM. Trimming pared 2 bases from V and 7 bases from J, leaving 14 bases between. This CDR3 spans 15 amino acids. The CDR3 DNA sequence: TGTGCCAGCAGTTTACGAGGGGCCAGGGACGGGGAGCTGTTTTTT. It translates to CASSLRGARDGELFF. Full variable domain (missing parts from reference TRBV28 and TRBJ2-2): DVKVTQSSRYLVKRTGEKVFLECVQDMDHENMFWYRQDPGLGLRLIYFSYDVKMKEKGDIPEGYSVSREKKERFSLILESASTNQTSMYLCASSLRGARDGELFFGEGSRLTVL.

This clonotype was seen only a few times. The J gene is TRBJ2-5, the V gene TRBV10-3; 7 bases match TRBD2. The DNA matches TRBJ2-7 better at its end, which makes the J call doubtful. Germline V gene lookup returns CDR1 ENHRY and CDR2 SYGVKD. The CDR3 contains 16 residues. This CDR3 reads CAISESSGLGDYEQYF. The CDR3 DNA is TGTGCCATCAGTGAGTCGAGTGGACTAGGCGATTACGAGCAGTACTTC.

The table lists this clonotype with a count of one. Just one base apart from a much larger clone, this may be a read error. The chain joins TRBV20-1 to TRBJ2-1, with D possibly TRBD2 on 5 matching bases. The CDR3 consists of 12 residues. Germline V gives CDR1 DFQATT, CDR2 SNEGSKA (reference sequence). The CDR3 sequence: CGAKRGGNEQFF. The DNA of the CDR3 is TGCGGTGCTAAACGAGGAGGCAATGAGCAGTTCTTC.

This clonotype appeared many times. The gene calls are TRBV9 and TRBJ1-1; possibly TRBD1 for D (5 bases). This CDR3 region has 15 residues. Germline V gene lookup returns CDR1 SGDLS and CDR2 YYNGEE. Trimming cost V 0 bases and J 1 base, with 10 bases left between them. The CDR3 here is CASSVVGTRNTEAFF. DNA for the CDR3: TGTGCCAGCAGCGTAGTAGGGACGAGGAACACTGAAGCTTTCTTT.

This clonotype has more than one count but fewer than ten. The chain has TRBV4-1 and TRBJ2-2; 9 nucleotides match TRBD1. V was clipped by 4 bases and J by 7 bases; unmatched bases: 4. Germline assignment: CDR1 MGHRA and CDR2 YSYEKL. The CDR3 runs 14 residues. This CDR3 reads CASSLQGAGGELFF. CDR3 nucleotides: TGCGCCAGCAGCCTACAGGGGGCCGGCGGGGAGCTGTTTTTT.

This clonotype was counted only a few times. V is TRBV7-2 and J is TRBJ2-1; D is uncertain. This CDR3 has 16 residues. Deletions cut 1 base from V and 0 bases from J, with 10 bases between. Germline assignment: CDR1 SGHTA and CDR2 FQGNSA. The CDR3 nucleotides are TGTGCCAGCAGCTTAGTTGGCGCCAGCTCCTACAATGAGCAGTTCTTC. Translated: CASSLVGASSYNEQFF.

The chain carries TRBV4-1 and TRBJ2-7; D is unresolved. Germline-derived CDR1 and CDR2 are MGHRA and YSYEKL. The CDR3 is made up of 15 amino acids. The V end lost 0 bases, the J end lost 2 bases, and 11 bases lay between the germline ends. The DNA for the CDR3 is TGCGCCAGCAGCCAAGAAAGGACGGGTGCCTACGAGCAGTACTTC. This encodes CASSQERTGAYEQYF.

The chain couples TRBV12-3 or TRBV12-4 to TRBJ1-4; no clear D gene. V shed 5 bases and J shed 11 bases, with 12 bases lying between them. The CDR3 extends over 12 amino acids. CDR3 protein: CASSPTTPKLFF. The CDR3 DNA reads TGTGCCAGCAGTCCGACCACCCCTAAACTGTTTTTT.

This clonotype has more than one count but fewer than ten. The J gene is TRBJ2-3, the V gene TRBV3-1; TRBD2 matches at 9 bases. The length of the CDR3 is 17 residues. The germline V gene has CDR1 LGHDT and CDR2 YNNKEL (reference sequence). With V trimmed by 1 base and J by 6 bases, 11 bases remained unmatched. This CDR3 is CASSQVQGTSYFDTQYF. CDR3 DNA: TGTGCCAGCAGCCAAGTTCAAGGGACTAGCTATTTCGATACGCAGTATTTT.

This clonotype has a handful of counts. The chain joins TRBV21-1 to TRBJ2-7; the tabulated D call, TRBD1, remains unverified against the DNA. TRBV21-1 is recorded as a pseudogene. The CDR3 extends over 14 amino acids. CDR3 region: CASSTTEVYYEQYF. The CDR3 DNA reads TGTGCCAGCAGCACGACAGAGGTCTACTACGAGCAGTACTTC.

This clonotype was seen a handful of times. The J gene is TRBJ2-1, the V gene TRBV7-2; 7 positions match TRBD2. V gave up 5 bases and J gave up 4 bases; unmatched junction bases: 5. The germline V gene encodes CDR1 SGHTA and CDR2 FQGNSA. The CDR3 covers 14 residues. The CDR3 region is CASSARLAYNEQFF. The CDR3 DNA follows: TGTGCCAGCAGCGCCCGACTAGCTTACAATGAGCAGTTCTTC.

Turning to this clonotype: One end of the junction is discordant with germline, which a read error may explain. V usage is TRBV28 and J usage is TRBJ2-5; maybe TRBD2 (5 bases). The end of the DNA fits TRBJ2-1 better, so the J call may be wrong. The CDR3 extends over 16 amino acids. CDR1 MDHEN and CDR2 SYDVKM come from the germline V gene. The CDR3 region is CTSSPQLAGLYNEQFF. The CDR3 DNA follows: TGTACCAGCAGTCCCCAGCTGGCGGGCCTTTACAATGAGCAGTTCTTC.

The genes are TRBV9 and TRBJ1-4; tentatively, D is TRBD1 (5 bases). Per the germline V gene, CDR1 is SGDLS and CDR2 is YYNGEE. The V gene lost 0 bases and the J gene lost 8 bases, with 14 bases spanning the gap. The CDR3 is 15 residues long. The CDR3 region has the DNA TGTGCCAGCAGCGTAGAGGACACGGGTGTCGAAAAACTGTTTTTT. Protein product: CASSVEDTGVEKLFF.

V usage is TRBV10-3 and J usage is TRBJ2-7; TRBD1 matches 10 bases. The CDR3 consists of 14 residues. The germline gives CDR1 ENHRY, CDR2 SYGVKD. Trimming took 10 bases from V and 3 from J; bases not matched to a gene: 9. CDR3 sequence (DNA): TGTGCCACCGCGGGACAGGGGATAAACTACGAGCAGTACTTC. Its protein product is CATAGQGINYEQYF.

The CDR3 DNA follows: TGCAGCGTTGAAGAGTCCGGGTTGGGCTACGAGCAGTACTTC. Encoded protein: CSVEESGLGYEQYF. This chain uses TRBV29-1 with TRBJ2-5; D uncertain. The DNA end lines up better with TRBJ2-7; the J call may be wrong. Germline V gene lookup returns CDR1 SQVTM and CDR2 ANQGSEA. This CDR3 comprises 14 residues.

The rearrangement links TRBV12-3 or TRBV12-4 to TRBJ1-2; 8 nucleotides line up with TRBD1. CDR3 length: 14 residues. The trim removed 6 bases at V and 3 bases at J, leaving 6 bases unmatched. CDR3 sequence: CASSYTGGDYGYTF. CDR3 nucleotide sequence: TGTGCCAGCAGCTACACAGGGGGAGACTATGGCTACACCTTC.